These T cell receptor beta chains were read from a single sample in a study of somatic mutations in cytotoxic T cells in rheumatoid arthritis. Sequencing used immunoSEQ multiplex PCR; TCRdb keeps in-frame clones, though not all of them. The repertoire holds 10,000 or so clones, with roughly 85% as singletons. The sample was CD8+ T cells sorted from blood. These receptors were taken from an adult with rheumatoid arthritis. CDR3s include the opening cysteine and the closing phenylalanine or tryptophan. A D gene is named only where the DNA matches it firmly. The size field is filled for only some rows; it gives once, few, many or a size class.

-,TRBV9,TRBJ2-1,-,CASSVGMDFGYNEQFF,TGTGCCAGCAGCGTAGGAATGGACTTTGGCTACAATGAGCAGTTCTTC
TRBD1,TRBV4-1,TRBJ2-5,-,CASSQNTGGKETQYF,TGCGCCAGCAGCCAAAACACAGGGGGCAAAGAGACCCAGTACTTC
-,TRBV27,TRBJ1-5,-,CASKQGTGLSSNQPQHF,TGTGCCAGCAAGCAGGGTACGGGGTTAAGCTCCAATCAGCCCCAGCATTTT
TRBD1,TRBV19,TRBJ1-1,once,CASSAGQGMNTEAFF,TGTGCCAGTAGTGCCGGACAGGGGATGAACACTGAAGCTTTCTTT
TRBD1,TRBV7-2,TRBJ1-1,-,CASSLAYGQGNTEAFF,TGTGCCAGCAGCTTAGCATACGGACAGGGGAACACTGAAGCTTTCTTT
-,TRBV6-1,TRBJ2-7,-,CASSWDVETYEQYF,TGTGCCAGCAGTTGGGACGTAGAGACCTACGAGCAGTACTTC
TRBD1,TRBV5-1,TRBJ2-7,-,CAANPGQGALEQYF,TGCGCCGCCAACCCGGGACAGGGGGCTTTAGAGCAGTACTTC
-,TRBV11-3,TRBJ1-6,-,CASSFGRTRTYNSPLHF,TGTGCCAGCAGCTTTGGGCGAACAAGGACCTATAATTCACCCCTCCACTTT
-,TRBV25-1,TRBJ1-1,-,CASSSRWGHEAFF,TGTGCCAGCAGTAGCCGTTGGGGGCATGAAGCTTTCTTT
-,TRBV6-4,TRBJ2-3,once,CASSEEAAGTDTQYF,TGTGCCAGCAGTGAGGAAGCCGCAGGCACAGATACGCAGTATTTT
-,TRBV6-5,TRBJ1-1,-,CASSLMEGNTEAFF,TGTGCCAGCAGTTTGATGGAAGGGAACACTGAAGCTTTCTTT
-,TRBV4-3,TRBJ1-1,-,CASSQDRGVGTEAFF,TGCGCCAGCAGCCAAGATAGGGGGGTTGGGACTGAAGCTTTCTTT
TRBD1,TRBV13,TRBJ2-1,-,CASSQGQAYDNEQFF,TGTGCCAGCAGCCAGGGACAGGCGTATGACAATGAGCAGTTCTTC
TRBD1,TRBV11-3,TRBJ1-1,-,CASSSGQGITEAFF,TGTGCCAGCAGCTCTGGACAGGGAATAACTGAAGCTTTCTTT
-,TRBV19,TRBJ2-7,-,CASSIDAFWRDDPFYEQYF,TGTGCCAGTAGTATAGATGCTTTTTGGCGGGACGATCCCTTCTACGAGCAGTACTTC
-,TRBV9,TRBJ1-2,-,CASRGDSLYYGYTF,TGTGCCAGCAGGGGAGACAGTCTTTACTATGGCTACACCTTC
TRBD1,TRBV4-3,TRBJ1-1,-,CASSQALRTGGSTEAFF,TGCGCCAGCAGCCAAGCTCTTAGGACAGGGGGTTCCACTGAAGCTTTCTTT
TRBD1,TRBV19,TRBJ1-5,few,CASSILPGGYQPQHF,TGTGCCAGTAGTATTCTTCCAGGGGGGTATCAGCCCCAGCATTTT
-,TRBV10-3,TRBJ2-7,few,CAITQGGDRSEQYF,TGTGCCATCACTCAAGGGGGGGACAGAAGCGAGCAGTACTTC
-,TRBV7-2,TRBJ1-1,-,CASSLWGENTEAFF,TGTGCCAGCAGCCTCTGGGGGGAGAACACTGAAGCTTTCTTT
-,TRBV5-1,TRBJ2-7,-,CASSPLWDTYEQYF,TGCGCCAGCAGCCCCTTGTGGGACACTTACGAGCAGTACTTC
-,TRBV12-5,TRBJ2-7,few,CASALFSGGYEQYF,TGTGCTAGTGCCCTTTTTTCAGGCGGCTACGAGCAGTACTTC
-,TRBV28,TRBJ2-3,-,CASSPLWEVGTDTQYF,TGTGCCAGCAGCCCCCTGTGGGAAGTCGGCACAGATACGCAGTATTTT
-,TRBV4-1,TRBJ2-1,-,CASSQDYQTRTYNEQFF,TGCGCCAGCAGCCAAGATTATCAGACGCGGACCTACAATGAGCAGTTCTTC
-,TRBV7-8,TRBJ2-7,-,CASSDQGISYEQYF,TGTGCCAGCAGCGACCAGGGAATTTCCTACGAGCAGTACTTC
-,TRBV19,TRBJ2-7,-,CASSIYGQTYEQYF,TGTGCCAGTAGTATATATGGCCAGACCTACGAGCAGTACTTC
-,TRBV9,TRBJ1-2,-,CASSVGRANYGYTF,TGTGCCAGCAGCGTAGGCAGGGCAAACTATGGCTACACCTTC
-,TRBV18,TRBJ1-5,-,CASTGTVGSDQPQHF,TGTGCCAGCACCGGGACCGTAGGTAGCGATCAGCCCCAGCATTTT